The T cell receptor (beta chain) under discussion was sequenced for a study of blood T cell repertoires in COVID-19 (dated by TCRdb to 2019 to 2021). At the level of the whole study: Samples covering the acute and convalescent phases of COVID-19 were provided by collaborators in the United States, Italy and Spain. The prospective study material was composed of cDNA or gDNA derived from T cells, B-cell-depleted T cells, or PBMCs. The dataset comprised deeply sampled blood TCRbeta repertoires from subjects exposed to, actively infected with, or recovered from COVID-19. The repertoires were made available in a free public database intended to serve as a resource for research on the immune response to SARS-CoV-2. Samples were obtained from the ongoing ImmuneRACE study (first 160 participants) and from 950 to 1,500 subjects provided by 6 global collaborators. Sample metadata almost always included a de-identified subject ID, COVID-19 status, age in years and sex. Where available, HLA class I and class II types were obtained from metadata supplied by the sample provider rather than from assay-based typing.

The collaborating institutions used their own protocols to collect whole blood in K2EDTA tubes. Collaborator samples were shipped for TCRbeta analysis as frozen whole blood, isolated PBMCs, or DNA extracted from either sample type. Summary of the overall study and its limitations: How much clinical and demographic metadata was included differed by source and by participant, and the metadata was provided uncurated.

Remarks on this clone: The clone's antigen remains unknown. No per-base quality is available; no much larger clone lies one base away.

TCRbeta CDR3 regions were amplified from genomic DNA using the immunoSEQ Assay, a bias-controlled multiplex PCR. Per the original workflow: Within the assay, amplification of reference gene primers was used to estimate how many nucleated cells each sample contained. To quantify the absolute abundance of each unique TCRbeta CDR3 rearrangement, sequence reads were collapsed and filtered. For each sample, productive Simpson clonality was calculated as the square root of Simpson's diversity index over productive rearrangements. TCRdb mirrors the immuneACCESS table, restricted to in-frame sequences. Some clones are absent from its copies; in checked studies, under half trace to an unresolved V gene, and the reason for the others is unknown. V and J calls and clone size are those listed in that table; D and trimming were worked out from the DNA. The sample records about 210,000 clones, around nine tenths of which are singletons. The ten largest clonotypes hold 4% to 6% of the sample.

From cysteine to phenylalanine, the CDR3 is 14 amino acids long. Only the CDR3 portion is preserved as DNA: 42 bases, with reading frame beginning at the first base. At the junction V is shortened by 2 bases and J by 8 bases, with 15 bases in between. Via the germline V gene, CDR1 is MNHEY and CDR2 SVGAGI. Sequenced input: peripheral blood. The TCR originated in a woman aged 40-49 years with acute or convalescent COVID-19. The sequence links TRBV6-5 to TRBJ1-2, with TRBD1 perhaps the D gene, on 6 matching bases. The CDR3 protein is CASSYADRLRGYTF. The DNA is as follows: TGTGCCAGCAGTTACGCCGACAGGCTACGGGGCTACACCTTC.